The 22 T cell receptor beta chains presented below share a single source sample, sequenced in a study of post-analysis software for immune sequencing data. Whole-study findings and limits: Patients used five TRBV segments, including TRBV5-6, TRBV5-1 and TRBV20-1, more often than controls.

Their antigen targets remain unknown. cDNA libraries for TCR beta contained unique molecular identifiers. TCRdb processed the PCR reads anew with MiXCR; each CDR3 protein has one entry. The table records about 680,000 distinct CDR3 sequences, around 60% of them present only once. Source material: blood. These receptors were collected from a girl aged 2 to 10 with multiple sclerosis.

CDR3 DNA: TGCGCCAGCAGCACCACAGGGGATGGAGAGACCCAGTACTTC. The encoded protein is CASSTTGDGETQYF. V usage is TRBV5-1 and J usage is TRBJ2-5; 7 nucleotides match TRBD1. CDR1 and CDR2 from the germline V gene are SGHRS and YFSETQ. V dropped 4 bases and J dropped 4; count of bases not matched to a gene: 7. The CDR3 is 14 amino acids.

The chain recombines TRBV12-3 or TRBV12-4 with TRBJ1-2, with a possible D match to TRBD1 (5 bases). This CDR3 contains 12 residues. V lost 11 bases, J lost 6 bases, and 16 bases lay in between. The CDR3 here is CAFKPGLHGYTF. In DNA form, the CDR3 reads TGTGCCTTCAAACCGGGACTGCATGGCTACACCTTC.

This clonotype was recorded a few times. The chain has TRBV10-3 and TRBJ1-2; no clear D. With 4 bases removed from V and 2 bases from J, the gap between germline ends came to 5 bases. The CDR3 extends over 12 amino acids. Germline-derived CDR1 and CDR2 are ENHRY and SYGVKD. CDR3 sequence reads: CAISVGNYGYTF. In DNA, the CDR3 is TGTGCCATCAGTGTCGGGAACTATGGCTACACCTTC.

The chain uses TRBV14 and TRBJ2-4, with unresolved D. The CDR3 consists of 15 residues. V was cut by 1 base and J by 4 bases, with 11 bases left in between. Germline V lookup: CDR1 SGHDN, CDR2 FVKESK. CDR3 residues: CASSQGFRVKNIQYF. The CDR3 DNA follows: TGTGCCAGCAGCCAAGGTTTTAGAGTTAAAAACATTCAGTACTTC.

This clonotype was picked up a small number of times. The rearrangement uses TRBV12-3 or TRBV12-4 and TRBJ2-1; D is unclear. This CDR3 is built from 16 residues. The V and J ends lost 3 bases and 1 base respectively, with 13 bases between them. CDR3 nucleotides: TGTGCCAGCAGTTTGAAGGTCCTCCCTTCCTACAATGAGCAGTTCTTC. This sequence encodes CASSLKVLPSYNEQFF.

This clonotype was observed a handful of times. The rearrangement joins TRBV12-3 or TRBV12-4 to TRBJ2-3, with 12 bases lining up with TRBD2. V dropped 6 bases and J dropped 4; count of bases not matched to a gene: 5. CDR3 length equals 15 residues. CDR3 sequence (DNA): TGTGCCAGCAGCCCTAGCGGGGGGGCCCCAGATACGCAGTATTTT. Its translation: CASSPSGGAPDTQYF.

This chain joins TRBV20-1 and TRBJ2-5; 8 positions agree with TRBD1. The CDR3 loop spans 18 amino acids. J was trimmed by 3 bases and V by 2 bases; bases with no gene match: 17. CDR1 and CDR2 from the germline V gene are DFQATT and SNEGSKA (reference sequence). The CDR3 sequence: CSARSSTAGGGIKETQYF. The CDR3, as DNA: TGCAGTGCTAGATCTTCGACGGCAGGGGGCGGAATTAAAGAGACCCAGTACTTC.

This clonotype appeared once. The junction and the germline gene differ at one end; a read error may be behind it. This rearrangement joins TRBV6-5 to TRBJ1-2, with 10 positions matching TRBD1. The CDR3 is 16 residues long. CDR1 and CDR2 (germline): MNHEY, SVGAGI. The DNA of the CDR3 is TGTGCCCGCAGCCCCAGCTATGACGGACAGGGGGATGGCTACACCTTC. Translated: CARSPSYDGQGDGYTF.

The chain couples TRBV20-1 to TRBJ2-3, with 11 bases lining up with TRBD2. V shed 3 bases and J 0 bases; nucleotides not matched to a gene: 5. Germline CDR1 is DFQATT and CDR2 is SNEGSKA (reference sequence). This CDR3 has 16 amino acids. The CDR3 DNA sequence: TGCAGTGCTAGTGCCCGACTAGCGGGGAGCACAGATACGCAGTATTTT. Encoded protein: CSASARLAGSTDTQYF.

This chain connects TRBV10-3 to TRBJ2-3; 10 bases are shared with TRBD2. This CDR3 has 18 residues. Trimming removed 8 bases from V and 0 bases from J; junction bases left unmatched: 14. The germline gives CDR1 ENHRY, CDR2 SYGVKD. The CDR3 DNA sequence: TGTGCCATCGCCCCGAGAGCGGGAGGGCGAGGGAGCACAGATACGCAGTATTTT. Residues: CAIAPRAGGRGSTDTQYF.

This clonotype was seen a handful of times. V is TRBV7-2 and J is TRBJ2-1, with D possibly TRBD1 on 6 matching bases. V lost 5 bases to trimming and J lost 5 bases, with 13 bases between them. CDR3 length: 14 residues. CDR1 and CDR2 from the germline V gene are SGHTA and FQGNSA. The DNA of the CDR3 is TGTGCCAGCAGCCCCCAGGGGCAGAACAATGAGCAGTTCTTC. Its translation is CASSPQGQNNEQFF.

The J gene is TRBJ2-1, the V gene TRBV7-6; tentative D call: TRBD2 (6 bases). CDR3 size: 15 residues. The V and J ends lost 3 bases and 3 bases respectively, with 12 bases between them. The germline CDR1 and CDR2 sequences are SGHVS and FNYEAQ. The DNA of the CDR3 is TGTGCCAGCAGCTTGGATGGAGGGATCTACAATGAGCAGTTCTTC. Translation: CASSLDGGIYNEQFF.

The rearrangement links TRBV29-1 to TRBJ2-3; D perhaps matches TRBD1 (6 bases). Germline V lookup: CDR1 SQVTM, CDR2 ANQGSEA. The CDR3 extends over 14 amino acids. V was cut by 1 base and J by 5 bases, with 13 bases left in between. The CDR3 nucleotides read TGCAGCGTTGAAGGAGGTGCCAGGGGAGATACGCAGTATTTT. Translating it yields CSVEGGARGDTQYF.

V gene TRBV7-2 combines with J gene TRBJ2-7, with 11 bases identical to TRBD2. Germline V gene data show CDR1 as SGHTA and CDR2 as FQGNSA. CDR3 length equals 19 residues. The junction had 12 bases not matched to a gene; V was cut back by 2 bases and J by 0 bases. CDR3 sequence: CASSLKAGASGGSSYEQYF. The CDR3 nucleotides read TGTGCCAGCAGCTTAAAGGCTGGGGCTAGCGGGGGGAGCTCCTACGAGCAGTACTTC.

The chain recombines TRBV4-1 with TRBJ2-3; D perhaps matches TRBD1 (6 bases). V shed 4 bases and J shed 5 bases, with 22 bases lying between them. Germline V gives CDR1 MGHRA, CDR2 YSYEKL. The CDR3 sequence is 17 residues long. In DNA, the CDR3 is TGCGCCAGCAGCCTACCAGCCCGGGACAATCCCATAGATACGCAGTATTTT. Translated: CASSLPARDNPIDTQYF.

In this sample, this clonotype turned up a few times. V is TRBV29-1 and J is TRBJ1-2; 9 bases map to TRBD1. Germline-derived CDR1 and CDR2 are SQVTM and ANQGSEA. This CDR3 comprises 12 residues. V was clipped by 6 bases and J by 3 bases; unmatched bases: 2. The CDR3 DNA follows: TGCAGCGTACGGACAGGGGACTATGGCTACACCTTC. It is translated as CSVRTGDYGYTF.

This rearrangement joins TRBV5-5 to TRBJ2-5; 10 bases match TRBD2. V lost 0 bases, J lost 11 bases, and 22 bases stayed unmatched. The germline V gene has CDR1 SGHKS and CDR2 YYEKEE (reference sequence). This CDR3 region has 19 residues. This CDR3 reads CASSLDSGRPLVEMRLQYF. CDR3 in DNA: TGTGCCAGCAGCTTGGATAGCGGGAGGCCCCTGGTAGAGATGCGTTTGCAGTACTTC.

This clonotype was seen once. This chain joins TRBV7-2 and TRBJ2-5, with TRBD2 matching over 10 bases. The J call may be mistaken, given a closer DNA end match to TRBJ2-7. Looked up from germline, CDR1 is SGHTA and CDR2 is FQGNSA. The CDR3 is 17 amino acids. The CDR3 region has the DNA TGTGCCAGCAGCAAGTCCACACTAGCGGGGAAAACCTACGAGCAGTACTTC. It specifies CASSKSTLAGKTYEQYF.

The rearrangement joins TRBV28 to TRBJ2-3; maybe TRBD1 (5 bases). The CDR3 loop spans 14 amino acids. V lost 5 bases and J 1 base, leaving 10 bases between the germline ends. Germline values: CDR1 MDHEN, CDR2 SYDVKM. The CDR3 DNA follows: TGTGCCAGCAGTGGGGCGGTGGGCACAGATACGCAGTATTTT. Translated, it gives CASSGAVGTDTQYF.

The genes are TRBV25-1 and TRBJ2-1; TRBD2 is a possible D gene (6 bases). The CDR3 covers 15 residues. From germline, CDR1 is MGHDK and CDR2 SYGVNS. V gave up 2 bases and J gave up 7 bases, with 15 bases separating them. CDR3 sequence reads: CASSEGLATVNEQFF. The CDR3 bases are TGTGCCAGCAGTGAAGGGCTAGCGACGGTGAATGAGCAGTTCTTC.

The CDR3: CASSKGGTNEKLFF. In DNA form, the CDR3 reads TGTGCCAGCAGTAAGGGGGGAACTAATGAAAAACTGTTTTTT. V and J are TRBV28 and TRBJ1-4, with D possibly TRBD1 on 6 matching bases. Germline CDR1 MDHEN, CDR2 SYDVKM. This CDR3 spans 14 amino acids. The ends were cut back, 5 bases at V and 1 base at J, with 8 bases in the middle.

Points on this clonotype: A read error may account for a junction end that differs from germline. The CDR3 spells CAGSPSGGPRGEQFF. CDR3 coding DNA: TGTGCCGGCAGCCCTAGCGGGGGGCCGCGGGGTGAGCAGTTCTTC. This sequence joins TRBV7-2 and TRBJ2-1; 11 bases agree with TRBD2. This CDR3 has 15 amino acids. The V gene's germline CDR1 is SGHTA and CDR2 FQGNSA.